These T cell receptor beta chains were read from a single sample in a study of early T cells in non-severe SARS-CoV-2 infection. Using its own MiXCR run on the 5' RACE reads, TCRdb lists one record per CDR3 protein. In the table there are tens of thousands of distinct CDR3 sequences, less than 11% of which are singletons. The material was whole blood, obtained at baseline. These receptors originate from an adult who was a healthcare worker with PCR-confirmed SARS-CoV-2 infection or an uninfected control (not recorded which). Each CDR3 is given with its conserved first and last residue. D genes are given only for firm matches. A row's size may be missing; if present it is once, few, many or a size class.

J,V,size,D,DNA,CDR3
TRBJ1-6,TRBV28,-,-,TGTGCCAGCAGTTTATCCACCGGCCCTTCACCCCTCCACTTT,CASSLSTGPSPLHF
TRBJ1-6,TRBV4-1,-,-,TGCGCCAGCAGCCAAGATCATGTCGGAACCCATAATTCACCCCTCCACTTT,CASSQDHVGTHNSPLHF
TRBJ2-3,TRBV6-6,many,-,TGTGCCAGCAGTTGGAAGCGGGCCCTCACAGATACGCAGTATTTT,CASSWKRALTDTQYF
TRBJ1-4,TRBV12-3/TRBV12-4,-,TRBD1,TGTGCCAGCAGTCTCCGGACAGGGGGCGCAGGTACTAATGAAAAACTGTTTTTT,CASSLRTGGAGTNEKLFF
TRBJ2-5,TRBV9,few,TRBD2,TGTGCCAGCGCACTAGGACTAGCGGGAGAGACCCAGTACTTC,CASALGLAGETQYF
TRBJ1-1,TRBV6-1,few,-,TGTGCCAGCAGTGTCCTGAACACTGAAGCTTTCTTT,CASSVLNTEAFF
TRBJ1-1,TRBV5-1,few,-,TGCGCCAGCAGCCCAATTCGGGGTGGCCAGGGGATCACTGAAGCTTTCTTT,CASSPIRGGQGITEAFF
TRBJ2-7,TRBV7-8,many,-,TGTGCCAGCAGCTTAGCGATCGCCTACGAGCAGTACTTC,CASSLAIAYEQYF
TRBJ2-1,TRBV15,few,-,TGTGCCACCAGCAGAGGGGGTCCTCCGGGCGAGCAGTTCTTC,CATSRGGPPGEQFF
TRBJ2-4,TRBV11-3,once,TRBD2,TGTGCCAGCAGCTTGGAACCTCCGGGACTAGCGACCAAAAACATTCAGTACTTC,CASSLEPPGLATKNIQYF
TRBJ2-7,TRBV28,-,-,TGTGCCAGCAGCTGGAGGGGGCCCTACGAGCAGTACTTC,CASSWRGPYEQYF
TRBJ2-3,TRBV7-2,-,-,TGTGCCAGCAGTTTAGTGGTATTGGATACGCAGTATTTT,CASSLVVLDTQYF
TRBJ2-2,TRBV20-1,-,-,TGCAGTGCTAGGGCTACTAGACCCGGGGAGCTGTTTTTT,CSARATRPGELFF
TRBJ1-3,TRBV10-1,few,-,TGCGCCAGCAGTGAGTTGGCGGCGAAGAATGGAAACACCATATATTTT,CASSELAAKNGNTIYF
TRBJ2-7,TRBV2,-,TRBD1,TGTGCCAGTTTTGCCGGGACAGGAGCCTCCTACGAGCAGTACTTC,CASFAGTGASYEQYF
TRBJ1-5,TRBV3-1,many,-,TGTGCCAGCAGCACCATGGGATCACAGCCCCAGCATTTT,CASSTMGSQPQHF
TRBJ2-1,TRBV7-9,many,TRBD2,TGTGCCAGCAGCCCGCCTGGGCTAGCGGGAGGGCAGTTCTTC,CASSPPGLAGGQFF
TRBJ2-1,TRBV4-1,-,-,TGCGCCAGCAGCCAAGGGACTTATGACAATGAGCAGTTCTTC,CASSQGTYDNEQFF
TRBJ2-1,TRBV3-1,many,-,TGTGCCAGCAGCCAAGATGTTACAGACGGGTCGAATGAGCAGTTCTTC,CASSQDVTDGSNEQFF
TRBJ1-1,TRBV27,-,TRBD1,TGTGCCAGCAGTTTACAGGGGGGGTACACTGAAGCTTTCTTT,CASSLQGGYTEAFF
TRBJ2-7,TRBV28,many,-,TGTGCCAGCAGTTTCCTCGCGACAGCGCGGATCGAGCAGTACTTC,CASSFLATARIEQYF
TRBJ2-7,TRBV7-6,many,-,TGTGCCAGCAGCTTAACCGGGAGCGACTACGAGCAGTACTTC,CASSLTGSDYEQYF
TRBJ2-1,TRBV5-4,-,TRBD2,TGTGCCAGCAGCTCCCGGGACTACAAATCGGAGCAGTTCTTC,CASSSRDYKSEQFF
TRBJ2-3,TRBV20-1,many,-,TGCAGTGCCCTTCATGACATGCAGTATTTT,CSALHDMQYF
TRBJ2-7,TRBV5-1,many,-,TGCGCCAGCAGCTTGTGGGACGGGGGTCCGGAGCAGTACTTC,CASSLWDGGPEQYF
TRBJ1-5,TRBV20-1,few,-,TGCAGTGCTAGACAGGGGAGCAATCAGCCCCAGCATTTT,CSARQGSNQPQHF
TRBJ2-1,TRBV20-1,few,-,TGCAGTGCCCCCGTTGGGAATGAGCAGTTCTTC,CSAPVGNEQFF
TRBJ2-5,TRBV28,many,-,TGTGCCAGAAAAGAGACCCAGTACTTC,CARKETQYF
TRBJ2-1,TRBV20-1,few,-,TGCAGTGCTATTTGGTCCTCCTACAATGAGCAGTTCTTC,CSAIWSSYNEQFF
TRBJ2-2,TRBV2,-,TRBD2,TGTGCCAGCAGTGGAACTAGCGCCATCTGGGAGCTGTTTTTT,CASSGTSAIWELFF
TRBJ2-3,TRBV29-1,-,-,TGCAGCGTTAATCCGGGAGCGGGTGCAGATACGCAGTATTTT,CSVNPGAGADTQYF
TRBJ1-1,TRBV28,many,-,TGTGCCAGCACTCCCCCCAGGGGCAGGAGCACTGAAGCTTTCTTT,CASTPPRGRSTEAFF
TRBJ2-1,TRBV20-1,-,-,TGCAGTGCTAGTCCCGGGACGTCGTACAATGAGCAGTTCTTC,CSASPGTSYNEQFF